This T cell receptor beta chain was sequenced during a study of radiation and T cells in renal cell carcinoma (dated by TCRdb to 2019 to 2021). About the full investigation: TCR beta sequencing covered 50 to 55 samples in total, comprising some 25 tumors and some 27 peripheral blood samples. The last blood draw happened 4 weeks after radiation, timed to coincide with nephrectomy. A total of about 4 million unique CDR3 nucleotide sequences, encoding around 2.7 million unique CDR3 amino acid sequences, were found across all 53 samples. Broad study findings and their caveats: With a single-armed trial design, the study had no way to address how radiation dose or scheduling affects the TCR repertoire. An increase in top tumor clonotypes in blood was observed from baseline to 2 weeks post-radiation, followed by contraction by 4 weeks, which was taken to suggest transient expansion of tumor-resident clones. Dynamics of the blood repertoire were not tracked past 4 weeks after treatment. Because pretreatment tumor biopsies were not available, the study could not determine whether clonotypes were already present within the tumor at baseline.

Reading the label with the study, this specimen's time point is: blood 4 weeks post-SBRT, at nephrectomy. Reading the label with the study, this specimen's treatment or condition is: 15 Gy SBRT to primary tumor, nephrectomy 4 weeks later. The samples were obtained from a clinical trial, where primary renal cell carcinomas were treated with 15 Gy stereotactic body radiation therapy and then removed by nephrectomy 4 weeks afterward. To follow tumor-enriched clonotypes, peripheral blood was collected serially from radiation-treated patients at baseline and again at 2 weeks and 4 weeks after SBRT. Renal cell carcinoma with clear cell pathology was present in all patients. Genomic DNA for TCR sequencing was prepared using the QIAamp DNA Blood Mini Kit (Qiagen). Samples were included in the analyses only if all quality control checks were passed. This clone appeared once. Its antigen is not yet known. No base qualities exist here, and no much larger clone lies one base off it.

The immunoSEQ kit was used, according to the manufacturer's recommendations, to generate TCR beta libraries from genomic DNA. To prepare the libraries, a first multiplex PCR with proprietary primers was run, followed by a second PCR that added unique barcodes, and a bead cleanup was done after each round. Each sample batch included a kit-provided positive control reaction and a negative control reaction. The final libraries were assessed on an Agilent 4200 TapeStation D1000 ScreenTape, pooled by volume, and quantified by qPCR. Sequencing was performed on an Illumina NextSeq500 using a MidOutput 150-cycle cartridge, with 156 Read1 cycles, 15 Index1 cycles, and the kit custom primers. The pooled library was loaded at approximately 0.92 pM with roughly 19% PhiX control spiked in. Concerning the study's data processing: The vendor-processed data were analyzed in R, and a clonotype was defined as all T cells that share the same CDR3 nucleotide sequence. For clone abundance analyses, frequencies were normalized to the 10,000 most abundant clones in each sample. Public T cell clones, which averaged fewer than five per sample, were excluded before analysis. Tumor-enriched clonotypes and baseline blood-enriched clonotypes were defined as those with an abundance difference of at least 32-fold between compartments. A beta-binomial differential abundance model was applied to find clonotypes that expanded or contracted between blood time points. Tumor-blood repertoire similarity was measured with the Baroni-Urbani and Buser coefficient, and group comparisons used two-tailed Wilcoxon tests in R. TCRdb took over this immuneACCESS table, retaining in-frame rearrangements with V and J assigned. Such tables are incomplete; in checked studies, under half of the missing clones stem from an unresolved V gene, and the remainder is unexplained. V and J calls and clone size are copied from that table; D and trimming were computed from the DNA. The sample includes about 77,000 clones, with 83% observed a single time. The ten largest clonotypes hold approximately 2.4% of the sample.

For CDR1 and CDR2, the germline V gene lists MDHEN and SYDVKM. The germline ends are 14 bases apart after V is trimmed by 4 bases and J by 5 bases. Its CDR3 holds 14 amino acids, cysteine through phenylalanine. The only DNA kept is the CDR3, 42 bases in frame from the first base. The sequencing used blood, collected from a patient whose treatment included radiotherapy and nephrectomy. The chain employs TRBV28 and TRBJ1-2; tentative D gene TRBD1, with 5 bases matching. This sequence originates from a woman aged 55-75 years with renal cell carcinoma. The CDR3: CASSSITGPYGYTF. In nucleotides, the sequence is TGTGCCAGCAGTTCCATCACGGGACCATATGGCTACACCTTC.